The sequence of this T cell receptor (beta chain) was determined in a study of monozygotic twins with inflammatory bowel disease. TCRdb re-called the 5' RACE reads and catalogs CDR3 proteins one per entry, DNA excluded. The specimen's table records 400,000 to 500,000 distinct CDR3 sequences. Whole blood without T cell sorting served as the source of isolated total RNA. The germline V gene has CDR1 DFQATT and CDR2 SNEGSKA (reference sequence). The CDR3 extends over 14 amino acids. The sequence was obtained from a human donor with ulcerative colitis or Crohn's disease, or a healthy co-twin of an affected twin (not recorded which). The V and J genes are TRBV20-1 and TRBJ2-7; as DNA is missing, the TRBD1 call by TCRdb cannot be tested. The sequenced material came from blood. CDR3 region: CSAREGAISYEQYF.